The entry that follows covers one TCR beta chain sequence. Its cognate antigen is unknown. This entry belongs to a study of cytomegalovirus exposure and HLA in healthy donors. Study outcomes and limitations: Across donors, presence/absence analyses took sequencing depth to be roughly uniform.

The germline CDR1 and CDR2 sequences are MNHNS and SASEGT. J was trimmed by 7 bases and V by 1 base; bases with no gene match: 9. This CDR3 has 16 amino acids. The PCR ran on 60 Vbeta and 13 Jbeta primers. Method: immunoSEQ multiplex PCR; TCRdb's copy keeps in-frame clones and lacks some. The table records some 120,000 clones, 80% of them present only once. The TCR sequence derives from a man in his forties in good health and CMV-seronegative. The rearrangement links TRBV6-1 to TRBJ1-4; 7 bases are shared with TRBD1. The source material was PBMCs. This chain's CDR3 is CASSEGFLGQFEKLFF. As DNA, the CDR3 is TGTGCCAGCAGTGAAGGATTTCTGGGACAGTTTGAAAAACTGTTTTTT.